This is a list of T cell receptor beta chains from one sample in a study of T cell responses to AZD1222 COVID-19 vaccine. TCRdb's table, derived via immunoSEQ multiplex PCR, lists solely in-frame clones and lacks some. The top ten clones hold 4% to 4.5% of a sample with about 120,000 clones, about 93% of them seen once. The material sequenced was peripheral blood, taken 28 days after the second dose of the MenACWY control vaccine. Receptor source: an adult who received the MenACWY meningococcal vaccine as a control. Both conserved end residues are part of each CDR3. The D gene is left open where the match is weak. Part of the rows lack a size; the others show once, few, many or a class for expanded clones.

>NA|NA|TRBJ1-2|TRBV20-1
CSAAPGGGYTF
TGCAGTGCTGCCCCTGGGGGCGGCTACACCTTC
>NA|NA|TRBJ1-1|TRBV5-1
CASSLAANTEAFF
TGCGCCAGCAGCTTGGCCGCGAACACTGAAGCTTTCTTT
>NA|NA|TRBJ2-2|TRBV2
CASRQYSNTGELFF
TGTGCCAGCAGACAGTACTCGAACACCGGGGAGCTGTTTTTT
>NA|NA|TRBJ2-5|TRBV19
CASSMKGGVREETQYF
TGTGCCAGTAGTATGAAGGGGGGTGTGAGGGAAGAGACCCAGTACTTC
>NA|few|TRBJ1-6|TRBV4-2
CASSQERSSYNSPLHF
TGTGCCAGCAGCCAAGAAAGAAGCTCCTATAATTCACCCCTCCACTTT
>TRBD1|NA|TRBJ1-2|TRBV5-1
CASSQGTALYGYTF
TGCGCCAGCAGCCAAGGGACAGCGTTATATGGCTACACCTTC
>TRBD1|NA|TRBJ2-7|TRBV5-4
CASSPFGQGYEQYF
TGTGCCAGCAGCCCCTTCGGACAGGGCTACGAGCAGTACTTC
>NA|NA|TRBJ2-5|TRBV2
CASSGQGAVSRETQYF
TGTGCCAGCAGTGGTCAGGGAGCGGTTTCTAGGGAGACCCAGTACTTC
>NA|NA|TRBJ1-2|TRBV28
CASSMLRGDGYTF
TGTGCCAGCAGTATGCTCAGGGGTGATGGCTACACCTTC
>NA|NA|TRBJ2-4|TRBV1
CTSSPAGVAKNIQYF
TGCACCAGCAGCCCCGCGGGGGTAGCCAAAAACATTCAGTACTTC
>NA|NA|TRBJ1-1|TRBV5-6
CASSLVGVNTEAFF
TGTGCCAGCAGCTTGGTGGGAGTGAACACTGAAGCTTTCTTT
>NA|NA|TRBJ2-2|TRBV2
CASTNKNTGELFF
TGTGCCAGCACCAACAAGAACACCGGGGAGCTGTTTTTT
>NA|NA|TRBJ1-2|TRBV7-9
CASSFEGRTYGYTF
TGTGCCAGCAGCTTTGAGGGTCGGACCTATGGCTACACCTTC
>NA|many|TRBJ2-2|TRBV6-4
CASSDSLGGTGELFF
TGTGCCAGCAGTGACTCCCTAGGGGGAACCGGGGAGCTGTTTTTT
>NA|NA|TRBJ1-1|TRBV28
CASSLSGIGRITEAFF
TGTGCCAGCAGTTTATCGGGGATCGGAAGGATCACTGAAGCTTTCTTT
>NA|NA|TRBJ1-3|TRBV6-6
CASSYTSASGNTIYF
TGTGCCAGCAGTTATACGTCAGCCTCTGGAAACACCATATATTTT
>NA|NA|TRBJ1-5|TRBV24-1
CATSAGGGPYGSNQPQHF
TGTGCCACCAGTGCCGGCGGGGGGCCCTATGGGAGCAATCAGCCCCAGCATTTT
>NA|NA|TRBJ1-2|TRBV18
CASSPGPGGNYGYTF
TGTGCCAGCTCACCAGGCCCGGGAGGGAACTATGGCTACACCTTC
>TRBD1|once|TRBJ1-2|TRBV5-1
CASSLATTGPEGDYTF
TGCGCCAGCAGCTTGGCCACGACAGGGCCGGAGGGGGACTACACCTTC
>TRBD1|NA|TRBJ1-1|TRBV11-2
CASSTWDRLETEAFF
TGTGCCAGCAGCACATGGGACAGGTTGGAGACTGAAGCTTTCTTT
>NA|once|TRBJ1-2|TRBV12-3/TRBV12-4
CASSPRDFYGYTF
TGTGCCAGCAGTCCTAGGGATTTCTATGGCTACACCTTC
>NA|NA|TRBJ2-1|TRBV28
CASSLFGDFYNEQFF
TGTGCCAGCAGTTTATTCGGCGACTTCTACAATGAGCAGTTCTTC
>NA|NA|TRBJ2-7|TRBV30
CAWSVPQGAHEQYF
TGTGCCTGGAGTGTACCCCAGGGTGCCCACGAGCAGTACTTC
>TRBD1|NA|TRBJ1-6|TRBV15
CATSWNRGLDSPLHF
TGTGCCACCAGCTGGAACAGGGGGCTTGATTCACCCCTCCACTTT